This TCR beta chain was captured in a study of blood T cell repertoires in COVID-19. V lost 1 base to trimming and J lost 1 base, with 13 bases between them. This CDR3 has 16 amino acids. The germline V gene encodes CDR1 SNHLY and CDR2 FYNNEI. The table came from immunoSEQ multiplex PCR; TCRdb's copy has only in-frame clones and leaves some out. The repertoire has about 300,000 clones, roughly 89% of them found once; the top ten carry 1.8%. Sequenced: peripheral blood. This clonotype was obtained from a woman in her 30s with COVID-19, enrolled during active disease. The chain carries TRBV2 and TRBJ1-1, with a possible D match to TRBD1 (6 bases). In DNA, the CDR3 is TGTGCCAGCAGTGAAGTAAGGGACATGAGGAACACTGAAGCTTTCTTT. It specifies CASSEVRDMRNTEAFF.